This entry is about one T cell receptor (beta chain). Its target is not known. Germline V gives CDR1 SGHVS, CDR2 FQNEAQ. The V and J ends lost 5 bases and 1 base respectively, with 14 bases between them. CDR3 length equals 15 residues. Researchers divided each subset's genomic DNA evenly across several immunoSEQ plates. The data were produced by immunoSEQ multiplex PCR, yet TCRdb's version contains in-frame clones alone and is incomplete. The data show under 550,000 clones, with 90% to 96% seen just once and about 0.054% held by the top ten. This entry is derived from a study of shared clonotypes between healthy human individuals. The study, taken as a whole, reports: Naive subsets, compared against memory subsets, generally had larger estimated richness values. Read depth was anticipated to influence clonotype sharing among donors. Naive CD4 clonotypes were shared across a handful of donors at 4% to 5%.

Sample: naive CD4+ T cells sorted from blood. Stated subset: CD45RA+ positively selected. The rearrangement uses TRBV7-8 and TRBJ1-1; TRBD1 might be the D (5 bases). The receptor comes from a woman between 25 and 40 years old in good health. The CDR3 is CASSPRVQANTEAFF. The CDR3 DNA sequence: TGTGCCAGCAGCCCAAGGGTACAGGCGAACACTGAAGCTTTCTTT. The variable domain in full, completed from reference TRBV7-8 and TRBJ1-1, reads GAGVSQSPRYKVAKRGQDVALRCDPISGHVSLFWYQQALGQGPEFLTYFQNEAQLDKSGLPSDRFFAERPEGSVSTLKIQRTQQEDSAVYLCASSPRVQANTEAFFGQGTRLTVV.